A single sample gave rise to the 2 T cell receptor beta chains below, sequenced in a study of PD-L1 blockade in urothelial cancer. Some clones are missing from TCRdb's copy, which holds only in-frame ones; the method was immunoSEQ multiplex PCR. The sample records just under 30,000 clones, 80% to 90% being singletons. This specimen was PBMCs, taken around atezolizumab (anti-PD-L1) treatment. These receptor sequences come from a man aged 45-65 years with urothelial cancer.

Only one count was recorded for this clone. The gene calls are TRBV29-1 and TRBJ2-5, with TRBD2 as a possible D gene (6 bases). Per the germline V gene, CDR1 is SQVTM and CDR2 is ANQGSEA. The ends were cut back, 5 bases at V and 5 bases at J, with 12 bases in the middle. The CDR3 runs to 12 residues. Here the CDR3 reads CSVWGERETQYF. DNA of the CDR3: TGCAGCGTTTGGGGGGAGAGGGAGACCCAGTACTTC.

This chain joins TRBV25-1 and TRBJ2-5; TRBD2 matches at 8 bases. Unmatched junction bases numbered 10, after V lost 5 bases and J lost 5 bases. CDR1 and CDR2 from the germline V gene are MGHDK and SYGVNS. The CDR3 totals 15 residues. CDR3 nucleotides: TGTGCCAGCAGTACCCTTAGCGGGGTTGGGGAGACCCAGTACTTC. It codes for CASSTLSGVGETQYF.